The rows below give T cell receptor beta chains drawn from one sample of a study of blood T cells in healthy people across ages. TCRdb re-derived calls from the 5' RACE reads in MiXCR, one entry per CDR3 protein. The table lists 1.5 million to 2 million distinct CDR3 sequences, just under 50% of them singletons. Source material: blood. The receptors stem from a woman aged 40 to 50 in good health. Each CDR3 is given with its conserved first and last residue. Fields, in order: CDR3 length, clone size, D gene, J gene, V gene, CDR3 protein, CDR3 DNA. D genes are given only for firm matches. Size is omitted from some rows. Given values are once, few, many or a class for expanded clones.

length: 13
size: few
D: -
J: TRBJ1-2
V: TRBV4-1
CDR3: CASSQGRLDGYTF
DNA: TGCGCCAGCAGCCAGGGCAGATTAGATGGCTACACCTTC

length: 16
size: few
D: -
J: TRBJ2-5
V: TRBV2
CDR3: CASRTMKLDPQETQYF
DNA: TGTGCCAGCAGAACTATGAAACTGGACCCACAAGAGACCCAGTACTTC

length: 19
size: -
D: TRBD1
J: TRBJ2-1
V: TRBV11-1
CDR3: CASSSPGQGSTRSYNEQFF
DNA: TGTGCCAGCAGCTCTCCGGGACAGGGGAGTACTAGGTCCTACAATGAGCAGTTCTTC

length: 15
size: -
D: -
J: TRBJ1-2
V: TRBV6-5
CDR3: CASSYSSRSGYGYTF
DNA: TGTGCCAGCAGTTACTCGTCCAGGTCGGGATATGGCTACACCTTC

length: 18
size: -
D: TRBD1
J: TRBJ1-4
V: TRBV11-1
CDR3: CASSFGTANRRTNEKLFF
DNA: TGTGCCAGCAGCTTCGGGACAGCCAACCGCCGGACTAATGAAAAACTGTTTTTT

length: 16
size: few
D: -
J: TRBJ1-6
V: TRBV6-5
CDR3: CASNRRLSSYNSPLHF
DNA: TGTGCCAGCAACCGGCGTTTGAGCTCCTATAATTCACCCCTCCACTTT

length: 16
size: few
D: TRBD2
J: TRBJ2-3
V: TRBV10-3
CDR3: CAISGLAGSSTDTQYF
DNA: TGTGCCATCAGTGGACTAGCGGGGTCCTCCACAGATACGCAGTATTTT

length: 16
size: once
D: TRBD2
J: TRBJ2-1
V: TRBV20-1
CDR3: CSARGGGLGTYNEQFF
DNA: TGCAGTGCTAGAGGAGGGGGACTAGGCACATACAATGAGCAGTTCTTC

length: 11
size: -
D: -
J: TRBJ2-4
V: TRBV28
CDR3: CASSFRDTGYF
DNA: TGTGCCAGCAGTTTTCGGGATACTGGGTACTTC

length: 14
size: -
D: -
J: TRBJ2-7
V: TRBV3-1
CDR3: CASSPLGRNYEQYF
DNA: TGTGCCAGCAGCCCTTTAGGACGGAACTACGAGCAGTACTTC

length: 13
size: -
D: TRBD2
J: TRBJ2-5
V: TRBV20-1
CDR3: CSARRAGVETQYF
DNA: TGCAGTGCTAGAAGGGCGGGGGTGGAGACCCAGTACTTC

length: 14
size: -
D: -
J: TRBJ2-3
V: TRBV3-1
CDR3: CASSQSRAPDTQYF
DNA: TGTGCCAGCAGCCAATCTAGGGCACCGGATACGCAGTATTTT

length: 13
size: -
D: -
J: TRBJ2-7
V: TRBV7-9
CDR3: CASSPGATGEQYF
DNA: TGTGCCAGCAGCCCAGGCGCGACGGGCGAGCAGTACTTC

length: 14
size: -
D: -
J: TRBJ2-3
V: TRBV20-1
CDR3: CSATTNRRADTQYF
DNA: TGCAGTGCTACAACCAACAGACGGGCAGATACGCAGTATTTT

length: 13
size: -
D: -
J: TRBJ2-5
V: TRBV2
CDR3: CASRGQVQETQYF
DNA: TGTGCCAGCAGGGGGCAAGTCCAAGAGACCCAGTACTTC

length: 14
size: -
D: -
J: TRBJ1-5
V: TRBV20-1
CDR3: CSARDRSFNQPQHF
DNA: TGCAGTGCTAGAGATCGGAGTTTCAATCAGCCCCAGCATTTT

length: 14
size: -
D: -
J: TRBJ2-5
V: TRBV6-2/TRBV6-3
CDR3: CASRPPPQGETQYF
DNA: TGTGCCAGCAGGCCCCCTCCTCAGGGAGAGACCCAGTACTTC

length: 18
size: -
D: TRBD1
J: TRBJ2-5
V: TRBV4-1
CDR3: CASSQDLPGQGRKETQYF
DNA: TGCGCCAGCAGCCAAGACCTTCCCGGACAGGGCCGAAAAGAGACCCAGTACTTC

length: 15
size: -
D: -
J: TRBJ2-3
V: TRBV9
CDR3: CASSVRDADRDTQYF
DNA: TGTGCCAGCAGCGTCCGGGACGCTGATAGGGATACGCAGTATTTT

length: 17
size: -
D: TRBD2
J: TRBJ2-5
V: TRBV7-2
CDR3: CASSSGLAGEQGKTQYF
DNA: TGTGCCAGCAGCTCGGGACTAGCGGGGGAGCAAGGAAAGACCCAGTACTTC

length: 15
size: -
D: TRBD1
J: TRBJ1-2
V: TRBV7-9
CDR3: CASMITGGIDYGYTF
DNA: TGTGCCAGCATGATTACAGGGGGCATTGACTATGGCTACACCTTC

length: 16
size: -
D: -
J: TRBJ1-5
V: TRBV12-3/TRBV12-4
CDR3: CASSLGPTGSNQPQHF
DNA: TGTGCCAGCAGTTTAGGCCCGACGGGAAGCAATCAGCCCCAGCATTTT

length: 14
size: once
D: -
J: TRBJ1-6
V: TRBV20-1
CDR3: CSASMTDDNSPLHF
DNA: TGCAGTGCTAGTATGACCGACGATAATTCACCCCTCCACTTT

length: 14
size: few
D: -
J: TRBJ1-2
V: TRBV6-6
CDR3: CASSPPGEGYGYTF
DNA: TGTGCCAGCAGTCCCCCGGGGGAAGGGTATGGCTACACCTTC

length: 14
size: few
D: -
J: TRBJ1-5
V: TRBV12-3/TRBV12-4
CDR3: CASSLTGETQPQHF
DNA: TGTGCCAGCAGTTTGACCGGGGAGACTCAGCCCCAGCATTTT

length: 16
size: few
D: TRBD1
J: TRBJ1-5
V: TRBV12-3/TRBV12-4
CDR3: CASSLKGTGGNQPQHF
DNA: TGTGCCAGCAGTTTAAAGGGGACAGGCGGGAATCAGCCCCAGCATTTT

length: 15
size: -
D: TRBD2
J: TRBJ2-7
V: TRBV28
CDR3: CASRWTSGDSYEQYF
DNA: TGTGCCAGCCGTTGGACTAGCGGGGACTCCTACGAGCAGTACTTC